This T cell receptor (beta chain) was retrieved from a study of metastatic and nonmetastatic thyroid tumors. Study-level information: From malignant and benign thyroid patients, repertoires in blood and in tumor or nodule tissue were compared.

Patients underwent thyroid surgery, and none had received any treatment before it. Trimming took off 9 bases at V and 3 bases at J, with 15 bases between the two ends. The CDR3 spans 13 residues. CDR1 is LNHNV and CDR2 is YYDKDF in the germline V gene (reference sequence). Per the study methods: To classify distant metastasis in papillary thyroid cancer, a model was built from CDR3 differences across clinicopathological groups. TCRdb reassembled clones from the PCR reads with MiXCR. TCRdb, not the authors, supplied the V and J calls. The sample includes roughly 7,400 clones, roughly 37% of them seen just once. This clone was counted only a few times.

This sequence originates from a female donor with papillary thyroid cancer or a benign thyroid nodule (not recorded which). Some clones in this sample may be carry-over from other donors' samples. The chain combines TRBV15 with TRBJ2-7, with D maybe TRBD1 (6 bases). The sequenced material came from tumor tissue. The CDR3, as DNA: TGTGCCACTGCTCAGGGGCGAAGCTACGAGCAGTACTTC. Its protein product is CATAQGRSYEQYF.